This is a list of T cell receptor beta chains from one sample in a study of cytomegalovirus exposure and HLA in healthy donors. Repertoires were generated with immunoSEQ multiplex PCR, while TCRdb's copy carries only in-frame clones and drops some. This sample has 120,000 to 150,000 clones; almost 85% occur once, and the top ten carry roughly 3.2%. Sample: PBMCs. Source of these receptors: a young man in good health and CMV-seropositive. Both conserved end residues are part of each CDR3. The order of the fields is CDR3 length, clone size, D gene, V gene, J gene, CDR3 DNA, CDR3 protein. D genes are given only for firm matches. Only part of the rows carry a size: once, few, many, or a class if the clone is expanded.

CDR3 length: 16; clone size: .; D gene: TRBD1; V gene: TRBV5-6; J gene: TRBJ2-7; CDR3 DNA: TGTGCCAGCAGCCTAGCACCGGGACAGGGTAGCCACGAGCAGTACTTC; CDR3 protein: CASSLAPGQGSHEQYF
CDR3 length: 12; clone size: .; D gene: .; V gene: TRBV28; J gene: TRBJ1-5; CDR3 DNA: TGTGCCAGCAGTTTACCCGGTCTACCCCAGCATTTT; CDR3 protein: CASSLPGLPQHF
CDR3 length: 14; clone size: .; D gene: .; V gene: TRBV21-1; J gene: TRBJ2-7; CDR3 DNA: TGTGCCAGCAGACGATCCTCGGGACTAGCCGAGCAGTACTTC; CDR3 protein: CASRRSSGLAEQYF
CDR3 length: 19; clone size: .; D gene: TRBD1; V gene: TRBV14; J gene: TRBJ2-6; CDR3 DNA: TGTGCCAGCAGCCAAGATTGGGGGACAGCGCTCTCTGGGGCCAACGTCCTGACTTTC; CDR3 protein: CASSQDWGTALSGANVLTF
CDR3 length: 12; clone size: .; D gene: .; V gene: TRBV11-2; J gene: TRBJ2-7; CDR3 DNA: TGTGCCAGCAGCTTAGATTGGTACGAGCAGTACTTC; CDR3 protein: CASSLDWYEQYF
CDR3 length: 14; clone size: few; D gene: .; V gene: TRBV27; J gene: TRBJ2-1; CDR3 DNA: TGTGCCAGCAGTTTACAGGGGGGCTACAATGAGCAGTTCTTC; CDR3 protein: CASSLQGGYNEQFF
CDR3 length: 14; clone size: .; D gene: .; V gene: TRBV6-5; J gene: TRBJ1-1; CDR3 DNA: TGTGCTCTCCCGGGAAGGACGGTGAACACTGAAGCTTTCTTT; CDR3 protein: CALPGRTVNTEAFF
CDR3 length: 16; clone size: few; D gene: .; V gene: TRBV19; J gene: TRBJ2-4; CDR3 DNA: TGTGCCAGTAGTATAGAAATGGTCGGAGCCAAAAACATTCAGTACTTC; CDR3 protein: CASSIEMVGAKNIQYF
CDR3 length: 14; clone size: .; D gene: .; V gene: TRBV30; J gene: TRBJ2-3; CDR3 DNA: TGTGCCTGGAGTGACGGGAGCCGCAGAGATACGCAGTATTTT; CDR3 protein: CAWSDGSRRDTQYF
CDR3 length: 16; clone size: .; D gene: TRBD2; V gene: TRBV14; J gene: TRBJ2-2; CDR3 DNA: TGTGCCAGCAGCAACCGGACTAGCGGGAGGGTCGGGGAGCTGTTTTTT; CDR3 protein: CASSNRTSGRVGELFF
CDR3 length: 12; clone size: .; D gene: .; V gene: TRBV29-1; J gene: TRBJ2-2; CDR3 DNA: TGCAGCGTTATCACAGGAACCGGGGAGCTGTTTTTT; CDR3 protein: CSVITGTGELFF
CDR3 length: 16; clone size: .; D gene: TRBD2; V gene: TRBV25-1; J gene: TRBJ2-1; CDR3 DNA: TGTGCCAGCAGTGACCCGACTAGCGGGAGCTCGAATGAGCAGTTCTTC; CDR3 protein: CASSDPTSGSSNEQFF
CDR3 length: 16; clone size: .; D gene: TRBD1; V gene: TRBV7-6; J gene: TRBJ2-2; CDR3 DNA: TGTGCCAGCAGCTTATCTAGGACAGGGGACACCGGGGAGCTGTTTTTT; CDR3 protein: CASSLSRTGDTGELFF
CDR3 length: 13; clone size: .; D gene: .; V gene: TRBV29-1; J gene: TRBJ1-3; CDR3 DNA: TGCAGCGGGGAGGCCCGCTCTGGAAACACCATATATTTT; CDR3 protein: CSGEARSGNTIYF
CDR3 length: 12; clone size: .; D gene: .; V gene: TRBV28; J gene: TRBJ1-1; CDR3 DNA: TGTGCCAGCAGTTTATGGGGCCCTGAAGCTTTCTTT; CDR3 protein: CASSLWGPEAFF
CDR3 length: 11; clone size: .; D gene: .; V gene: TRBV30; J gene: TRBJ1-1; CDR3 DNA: TGTGCCTGGAGTGTGGGGGCCTCAGCTTTCTTT; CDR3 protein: CAWSVGASAFF
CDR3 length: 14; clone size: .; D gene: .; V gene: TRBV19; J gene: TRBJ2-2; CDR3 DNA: TGTGCCAGTCAAACGGGACTCTACACCGGGGAGCTGTTTTTT; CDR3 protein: CASQTGLYTGELFF
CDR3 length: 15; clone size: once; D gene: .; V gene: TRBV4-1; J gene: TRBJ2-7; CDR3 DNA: TGCGCCAGCAGCCAAGAGCATAGAAGCTCCTACGAGCAGTACTTC; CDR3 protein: CASSQEHRSSYEQYF
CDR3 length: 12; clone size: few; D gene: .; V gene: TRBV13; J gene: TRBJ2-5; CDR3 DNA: TGTGCCAGCAGCCTCTGGAGGGGGACCCAGTACTTC; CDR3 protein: CASSLWRGTQYF
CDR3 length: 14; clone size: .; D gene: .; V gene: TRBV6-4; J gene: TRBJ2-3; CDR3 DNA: TGTGCCACTAGTGTGGGACTTTCCACAGATACGCAGTATTTT; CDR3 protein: CATSVGLSTDTQYF
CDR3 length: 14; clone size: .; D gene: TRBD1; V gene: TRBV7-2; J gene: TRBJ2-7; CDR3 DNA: TGTGCCAGCAGCTTAGGACAGGGGGCCTACGAGCAGTACTTC; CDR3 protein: CASSLGQGAYEQYF
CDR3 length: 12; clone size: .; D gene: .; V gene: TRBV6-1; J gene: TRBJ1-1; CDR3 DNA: TGTGCCAGCAGTGCCCGTACCGGTGAAGCTCTCTTT; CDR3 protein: CASSARTGEALF
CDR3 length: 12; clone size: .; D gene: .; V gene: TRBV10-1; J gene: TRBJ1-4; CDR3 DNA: TGCGCCATCCGGTATTACTACGAAAAACTGTTTTTT; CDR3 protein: CAIRYYYEKLFF
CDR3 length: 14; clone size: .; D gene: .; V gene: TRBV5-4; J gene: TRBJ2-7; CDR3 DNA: TGTGCCAGCAGCTTGACACAGGGCCTCTACGAGCAGTACTTC; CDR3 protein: CASSLTQGLYEQYF
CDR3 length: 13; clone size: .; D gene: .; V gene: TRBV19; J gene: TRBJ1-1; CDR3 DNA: TGTGCCAGTAGTTCTGGACAGCGGCTGGAAGCTTTCTTT; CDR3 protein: CASSSGQRLEAFF
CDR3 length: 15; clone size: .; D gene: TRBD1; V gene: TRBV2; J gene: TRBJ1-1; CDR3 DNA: TGTGCCAGCAGGAACCGGGACAGGGGGTTGACTGAAGCTTTCTTT; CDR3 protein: CASRNRDRGLTEAFF
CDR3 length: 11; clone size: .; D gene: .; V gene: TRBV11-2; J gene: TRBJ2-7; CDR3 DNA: TGTGCCAGCAGCTCTCTTTACGAGCAGTACTTC; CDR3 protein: CASSSLYEQYF
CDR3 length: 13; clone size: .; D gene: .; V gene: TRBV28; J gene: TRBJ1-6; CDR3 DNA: TGTGCCAGCAGTTTAACAGGGTCCTCACCCCTCCACTTT; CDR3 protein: CASSLTGSSPLHF
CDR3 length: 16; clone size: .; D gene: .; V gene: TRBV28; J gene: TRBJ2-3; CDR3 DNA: TGTGCCAGCAGTCTTTTAGCGGAGCCGGGGACAGATACGCAGTATTTT; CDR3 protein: CASSLLAEPGTDTQYF
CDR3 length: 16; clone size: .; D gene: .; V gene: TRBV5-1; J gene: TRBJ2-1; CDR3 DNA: TGCGCCAGCAGCTGGGGGGCTAGCGGAACCTACAATGAGCAGTTCTTC; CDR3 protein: CASSWGASGTYNEQFF
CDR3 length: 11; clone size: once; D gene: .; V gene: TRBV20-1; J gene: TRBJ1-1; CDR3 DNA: TGCAGGACCTCTGGGGCCACTGAAGCTTTCTTT; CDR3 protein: CRTSGATEAFF
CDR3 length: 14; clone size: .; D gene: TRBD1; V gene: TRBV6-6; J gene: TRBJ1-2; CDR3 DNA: TGTGCCAGCATCGACAGGGGGCGAAGCTATGGCTACACCTTC; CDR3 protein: CASIDRGRSYGYTF
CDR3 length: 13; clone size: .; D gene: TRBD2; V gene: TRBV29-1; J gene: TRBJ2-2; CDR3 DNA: TGCAGCGTTGTAGCGGGGTTGACCGGGGAGCTGTTTTTT; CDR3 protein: CSVVAGLTGELFF
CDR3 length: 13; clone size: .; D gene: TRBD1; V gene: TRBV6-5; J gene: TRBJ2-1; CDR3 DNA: TGTGCCAGCAGTTTGGACAGGGGCAATGAGCAGTTCTTC; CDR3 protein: CASSLDRGNEQFF
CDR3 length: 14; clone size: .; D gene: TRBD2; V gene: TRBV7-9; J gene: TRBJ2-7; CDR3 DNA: TGTGCCAGCAGCTTAACTAGCGGGATCTACGAGCAGTACTTC; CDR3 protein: CASSLTSGIYEQYF
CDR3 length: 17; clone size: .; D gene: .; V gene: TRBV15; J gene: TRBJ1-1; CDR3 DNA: TGTGCCACCAGCAGAGAGGGGGCCGACACCGGAGTGACTGAAGCTTTCTTT; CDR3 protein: CATSREGADTGVTEAFF
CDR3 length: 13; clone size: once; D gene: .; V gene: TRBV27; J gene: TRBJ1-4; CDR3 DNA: TGTGCCAGCAGTTTGGCCCCCCCAGAAAAACTGTTTTTT; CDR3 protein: CASSLAPPEKLFF
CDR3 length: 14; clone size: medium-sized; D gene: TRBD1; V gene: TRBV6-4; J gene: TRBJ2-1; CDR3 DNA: TGTGCCAGCAGTGGGACAGGGGGCTACAATGAGCAGTTCTTC; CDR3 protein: CASSGTGGYNEQFF
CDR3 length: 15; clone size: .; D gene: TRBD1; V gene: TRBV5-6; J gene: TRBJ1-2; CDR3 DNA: TGTGCCAGCAGCTTATCCAGGGGGCGCGTCGTAGGCTACACCTTC; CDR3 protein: CASSLSRGRVVGYTF
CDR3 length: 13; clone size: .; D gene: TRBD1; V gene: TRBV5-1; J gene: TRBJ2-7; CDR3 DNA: TGCGCCAGCAGGAACCAGGGGGTGTACGAGCAGTACTTC; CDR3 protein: CASRNQGVYEQYF
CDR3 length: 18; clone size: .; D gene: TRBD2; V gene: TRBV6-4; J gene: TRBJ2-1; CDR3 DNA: TGTGCCAGCAGTGCCTCGCGGGCTAGCGGGAGGTTGGGCAATGAGCAGTTCTTC; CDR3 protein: CASSASRASGRLGNEQFF
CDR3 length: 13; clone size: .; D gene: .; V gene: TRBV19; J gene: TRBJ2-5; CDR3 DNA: TGTGCCAGTTCGGGACTCGGAGGAGAGACCCAGTACTTC; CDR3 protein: CASSGLGGETQYF
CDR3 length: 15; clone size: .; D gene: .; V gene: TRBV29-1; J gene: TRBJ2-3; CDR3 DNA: TGCAGCGCCGCCTGGGACTCGAAAAACCCAGATACGCAGTATTTT; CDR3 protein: CSAAWDSKNPDTQYF
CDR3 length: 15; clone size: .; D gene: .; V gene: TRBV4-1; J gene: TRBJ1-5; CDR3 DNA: TGCGCCAGCAGCCAAGACCGAGGGATTGATCAGCCCCAGCATTTT; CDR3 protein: CASSQDRGIDQPQHF
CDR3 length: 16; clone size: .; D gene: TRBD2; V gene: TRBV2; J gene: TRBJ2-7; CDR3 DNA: TGTGCCAGCAGCTCGGGAGGGGGGGGGCCATCCTACGAGCAGTACTTC; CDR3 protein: CASSSGGGGPSYEQYF
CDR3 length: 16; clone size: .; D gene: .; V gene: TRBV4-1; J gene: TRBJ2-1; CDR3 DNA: TGCGCCAGCAGCCGGGAAGGGGGAAACGTATACAATGAGCAGTTCTTC; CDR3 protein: CASSREGGNVYNEQFF
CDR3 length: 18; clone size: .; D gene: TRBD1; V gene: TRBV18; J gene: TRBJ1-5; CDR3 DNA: TGTGCCAGCTCACCGCTGACAGGGACCTATCGTAGCAATCAGCCCCAGCATTTT; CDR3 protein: CASSPLTGTYRSNQPQHF
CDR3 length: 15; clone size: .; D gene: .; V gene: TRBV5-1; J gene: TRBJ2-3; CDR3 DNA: TGCGCCAGCAGCACACAGAAATCTAGCACAGATACGCAGTATTTT; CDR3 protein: CASSTQKSSTDTQYF
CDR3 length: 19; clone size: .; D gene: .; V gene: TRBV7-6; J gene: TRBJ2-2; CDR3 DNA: TGTGCCAGCAGCTTGGGAAGTCCGTGGGAGGAGCCGAACACCGGGGAGCTGTTTTTT; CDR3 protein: CASSLGSPWEEPNTGELFF
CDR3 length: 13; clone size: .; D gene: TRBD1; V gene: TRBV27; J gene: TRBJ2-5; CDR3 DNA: TGTGCCAGCAGACTCGACAGGGGAGAGACCCAGTACTTC; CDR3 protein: CASRLDRGETQYF
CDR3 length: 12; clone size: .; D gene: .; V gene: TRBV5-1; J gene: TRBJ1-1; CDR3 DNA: TGCGCCAGCAGCCCACAGGGTTCTGAAGCTTTCTTT; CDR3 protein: CASSPQGSEAFF
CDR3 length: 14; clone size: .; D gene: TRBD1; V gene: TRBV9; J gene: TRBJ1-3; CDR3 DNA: TGTGCCAGCAGCCAGGGGGGTTCTGGAAACACCATATATTTT; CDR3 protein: CASSQGGSGNTIYF